The 9 T cell receptor beta chains in this list originate from one sample, sequenced in a study of blood T cell repertoires in COVID-19. Data came from immunoSEQ multiplex PCR; TCRdb stores just in-frame clones and leaves some out. This table holds a few hundred thousand clones, 70% to 90% found once. Sequences were obtained from PBMCs or T cells enriched from blood (not recorded which). Source of these receptors: a woman in her forties or fifties with acute COVID-19.

J is TRBJ2-7 and V is TRBV4-3; 8 bases line up with TRBD1. Trimming at V came to 0 bases and at J to 5 bases, leaving 3 bases not matched to a gene. CDR1 and CDR2 (germline): LGHNA, YSLEER. CDR3 size: 14 residues. CDR3 sequence reads: CASSQDHRGDEQYF. The DNA for the CDR3 is TGCGCCAGCAGCCAAGATCACAGGGGGGACGAGCAGTACTTC.

This sequence joins TRBV23-1 and TRBJ1-4, with TRBD1 matching over 8 bases. TRBV23-1 is identified as an open reading frame with a role that is uncertain. The CDR3 contains 17 residues. The V and J ends lost 4 bases and 7 bases, in that order; junction bases with no gene match: 14. The CDR3 protein is CASSLGQGGIVGEKLFF. Here the CDR3 DNA reads TGCGCCAGCAGTCTCGGACAGGGTGGAATAGTTGGTGAAAAACTGTTTTTT.

The chain joins TRBV7-8 to TRBJ2-3; 9 bases agree with TRBD1. Trimming at V came to 6 bases and at J to 2 bases, leaving 15 bases not matched to a gene. Germline V gives CDR1 SGHVS, CDR2 FQNEAQ. The CDR3 consists of 18 residues. The CDR3 sequence is CASSPHHHRGRFTDTQYF. DNA for the CDR3: TGTGCCAGCAGTCCCCATCATCACAGGGGGCGCTTCACAGATACGCAGTATTTT.

This clone was observed a single time. The chain has TRBV7-2 and TRBJ1-1; no firm D call. V dropped 5 bases and J dropped 0 bases, with 10 bases sitting between them. In germline, CDR1 is SGHTA, CDR2 FQGNSA. The CDR3 is made up of 14 amino acids. The CDR3 sequence is CASSRQNMNTEAFF. Written as DNA, the CDR3 is TGTGCCAGCAGCCGCCAAAACATGAACACTGAAGCTTTCTTT.

CDR3 residues: CATSRQYYEQYF. Here the CDR3 DNA reads TGTGCCACCTCCCGACAGTACTACGAGCAGTACTTC. The chain recombines TRBV28 with TRBJ2-7; D possibly corresponds to TRBD1 (5 bases). This CDR3 comprises 12 residues. From germline, CDR1 is MDHEN and CDR2 SYDVKM. V shed 10 bases and J shed 3 bases, with 13 bases lying between them.

This clone was seen only once. The V call is TRBV6-5, the J call TRBJ1-6; the D is unclear. This CDR3 has 15 amino acids. Germline V gene lookup returns CDR1 MNHEY and CDR2 SVGAGI. Deletions cut 7 bases from V and 3 bases from J, with 13 bases between. The CDR3 here is CASTGLRNYNSPLHF. The CDR3, as DNA: TGTGCCAGCACTGGACTCAGAAACTATAATTCACCCCTCCACTTT.

This clone showed up just once. V is TRBV23-1 and J is TRBJ2-1; a weak D match, TRBD2 (5 bases). TRBV23-1 belongs to the ORF category, with a function that is uncertain. With 5 bases removed from V and 0 bases from J, the gap between germline ends came to 14 bases. The CDR3 runs 16 residues. CDR3 residues: CASSFLRAGSYNEQFF. In DNA, the CDR3 is TGCGCCAGCAGTTTCCTCCGGGCGGGCTCCTACAATGAGCAGTTCTTC.

The chain carries TRBV6-2 or TRBV6-3 and TRBJ1-1; a weak D match, TRBD1 (5 bases). The germline V gene has CDR1 MNHEY and CDR2 SVGEGT. The CDR3 runs to 16 residues. The germline V and J ends were trimmed by 0 bases and 0 bases, with 11 bases remaining between them. The chain's CDR3 is CASSYSAGYMNTEAFF. The CDR3 region has the DNA TGTGCCAGCAGTTACTCGGCAGGGTACATGAACACTGAAGCTTTCTTT.

This clone was seen only once. This chain connects TRBV10-3 to TRBJ2-7; 9 bases match TRBD1. Germline V CDR1 and CDR2: ENHRY, SYGVKD. This CDR3 comprises 14 residues. V lost 7 bases and J lost 6; bases outside the gene matches: 10. The CDR3 reads CAITMGQGKGEQYF. The CDR3 coding sequence is TGTGCCATCACCATGGGACAGGGAAAAGGCGAGCAGTACTTC.